This T cell receptor (beta chain) was recorded in a study of blood T cell repertoires in COVID-19. Background on the study: Samples came from the United States, Italy and Spain, spanning acute and convalescent COVID-19. PBMCs, B-cell-depleted T cells, or T cells provided the cDNA or gDNA that made up the material.

The CDR3 is made up of 16 amino acids. Trimming stripped 0 bases from V and 0 bases from J, with 8 bases between. Germline values: CDR1 LGHNA, CDR2 YNFKEQ. In the authors' methods: Scientists estimated how many nucleated cells there were by amplifying reference gene primers. Using immunoSEQ multiplex PCR, the repertoire was profiled, and TCRdb retains in-frame clones only, with some absent. For V, J and clone size, that table is used; D and trimming come from the DNA. This table has about 330,000 clones, about 87% appearing once. During active infection, Seattle patients enrolled and were then monitored through disease.

The receptor's source is a man aged 30 to 45 with COVID-19, enrolled during active disease. This chain links TRBV4-2 with TRBJ1-4; D gene uncertain. Material: peripheral blood. The CDR3 bases are TGTGCCAGCAGCCAAGAACCGGGTGCAACTAATGAAAAACTGTTTTTT. Its protein product is CASSQEPGATNEKLFF.